The 24 T cell receptor beta chains given below trace back to one sample, sequenced in a study of shared clonotypes between healthy human individuals. This table comes from immunoSEQ multiplex PCR, and its TCRdb copy is limited to in-frame clones, with some not included. The sample carries around 700,000 clones, approximately 79% recorded once. Sample: memory CD4+ T cells sorted from blood. Subset meaning: CD45RA-negative fraction. The receptors originated from a woman aged 25 to 39 in good health.

The chain has TRBV11-3 and TRBJ2-1, with D possibly being TRBD1 (5 bases). The germline V gene encodes CDR1 SGHNT and CDR2 YENEEA. V was clipped by 5 bases and J by 5 bases, with 16 bases between them. This CDR3 contains 15 residues. The CDR3 DNA follows: TGTGCCAGCAGCCCCGGACACTATATAGACAATGAGCAGTTCTTC. It translates to CASSPGHYIDNEQFF.

The CDR3 loop reads CASSPHRGAVEYGYTF. In DNA, the CDR3 is TGTGCCAGCAGCCCCCACCGAGGGGCTGTCGAATATGGCTACACCTTC. This rearrangement joins TRBV9 to TRBJ1-2, with D perhaps TRBD1 (5 bases). The germline V gene encodes CDR1 SGDLS and CDR2 YYNGEE. The germline V and J ends were trimmed by 4 bases and 5 bases, with 21 bases remaining between them. The CDR3 covers 16 residues.

The V call is TRBV7-3, the J call TRBJ2-1; 9 nucleotides match TRBD2. CDR3 length: 17 residues. Unmatched junction bases numbered 13, after V lost 6 bases and J lost 4 bases. The germline gives CDR1 SGHTA, CDR2 FQGTGA. The CDR3 loop reads CASSPTTASGVYNEQFF. CDR3 nucleotides: TGTGCCAGCAGTCCTACCACCGCTAGCGGGGTATACAATGAGCAGTTCTTC.

V is TRBV9 and J is TRBJ2-1, with 8 bases matching TRBD2. This CDR3 has 15 amino acids. Germline lookup yields CDR1 SGDLS and CDR2 YYNGEE. The V segment lost 3 bases and the J segment 8 bases; nucleotides outside the gene matches: 10. CDR3 in amino acids: CASSGRREERDEQFF. CDR3 coding DNA: TGTGCCAGCAGCGGCCGGCGGGAGGAGCGGGATGAGCAGTTCTTC.

The chain combines TRBV5-6 with TRBJ1-5; D gene unclear. Trimming pared 3 bases from V and 2 bases from J, leaving 12 bases between. The CDR3 contains 15 residues. Germline loops: CDR1 SGHDT, CDR2 YYEEEE. The CDR3 DNA reads as TGTGCCAGCAGCTGGGGAGTCGGCGGCAATCAGCCCCAGCATTTT. This gives the protein CASSWGVGGNQPQHF.

The CDR3 protein is CASRPGLAENTGELFF. CDR3 sequence (DNA): TGTGCCAGCAGGCCAGGACTAGCGGAGAACACCGGGGAGCTGTTTTTT. The chain is built from TRBV2 and TRBJ2-2, with TRBD2 matching 10 bases. V was clipped by 6 bases and J by 1 base; unmatched bases: 5. This CDR3 region has 16 residues. Germline V CDR1 and CDR2: SNHLY, FYNNEI.

This clone was counted a few times. The chain combines TRBV14 with TRBJ2-5; weak D call: TRBD1 (6 bases). Germline-derived CDR1 and CDR2 are SGHDN and FVKESK. This CDR3 contains 13 residues. Trimming removed 6 bases at V and 5 bases at J, with 13 bases between. The CDR3 region is CASSRYRAETQYF. The CDR3 DNA follows: TGTGCCAGCAGTCGCTACAGGGCTGAGACCCAGTACTTC. The full variable domain, in which reference TRBV14 and TRBJ2-5 provide the parts outside the CDR3, is EAGVTQFPSHSVIEKGQTVTLRCDPISGHDNLYWYRRVMGKEIKFLLHFVKESKQDESGMPNNRFLAERTGGTYSTLKVQPAELEDSGVYFCASSRYRAETQYFGPGTRLLVL.

The chain couples TRBV11-3 to TRBJ2-1, with D tentatively TRBD2 (6 bases). The V gene lost 5 bases and the J gene lost 5 bases, with 13 bases spanning the gap. CDR3 length: 14 amino acids. In germline, CDR1 is SGHNT, CDR2 YENEEA. CDR3 DNA sequence: TGTGCCAGCAGCCTGGGACTGGGCGACAATGAGCAGTTCTTC. Its translation: CASSLGLGDNEQFF. The whole variable domain, filled in from reference TRBV11-3 and TRBJ2-1, reads EAGVVQSPRYKIIEKKQPVAFWCNPISGHNTLYWYLQNLGQGPELLIRYENEEAVDDSQLPKDRFSAERLKGVDSTLKIQPAELGDSAVYLCASSLGLGDNEQFFGPGTRLTVL.

The chain couples TRBV13 to TRBJ1-1; 10 bases agree with TRBD1. After removal of 5 bases from V and 6 bases from J, the junction contained 9 bases not matched to a gene. From germline, CDR1 is PRHDT and CDR2 FYEKMQ (reference sequence). This CDR3 spans 15 amino acids. CDR3 sequence reads: CASSPSRQGASEAFF. CDR3 nucleotides: TGTGCCAGCAGCCCCTCTAGACAGGGGGCCTCTGAAGCTTTCTTT.

In this sample, this clone turned up many times. J is TRBJ2-6 and V is TRBV21-1; no DNA check was done on the table's D call, TRBD2. TRBV21-1 is annotated as a pseudogene. The CDR3 length is 13 residues. CDR3 DNA: TGTGCCAGCCTTCGGTCCGGGGCCAACGTCCTGACTTTC. This translates into CASLRSGANVLTF.

This chain uses TRBV11-1 with TRBJ2-1; tentatively, D is TRBD2 (6 bases). V dropped 4 bases and J dropped 8 bases, with 21 bases sitting between them. The V gene's germline CDR1 is SGHAT and CDR2 FQDESV (reference sequence). This CDR3 comprises 16 residues. CDR3 sequence reads: CASSSRVRTGGDEQFF. CDR3 nucleotide sequence: TGTGCCAGCAGCTCCCGAGTGAGGACCGGAGGGGATGAGCAGTTCTTC. The whole variable domain, remainder taken from reference TRBV11-1 and TRBJ2-1, is EAEVAQSPRYKITEKSQAVAFWCDPISGHATLYWYRQILGQGPELLVQFQDESVVDDSQLPKDRFSAERLKGVDSTLKIQPAELGDSAMYLCASSSRVRTGGDEQFFGPGTRLTVL.

This chain links TRBV25-1 with TRBJ2-1, with D uncertain. V was cut by 4 bases and J by 10 bases, with 17 bases left in between. CDR3 length equals 14 residues. Germline V lookup: CDR1 MGHDK, CDR2 SYGVNS. DNA for the CDR3: TGTGCCAGCAGTGGACTGTCCGCTAATGTGGAGCAGTTCTTC. This gives the protein CASSGLSANVEQFF.

The V call is TRBV27, the J call TRBJ1-5, with D unresolved. The CDR3 loop spans 15 amino acids. Germline assignment: CDR1 MNHEY and CDR2 SMNVEV (reference sequence). V was shortened by 5 bases and J by 4 bases, with 15 bases between the two germline ends. The DNA for the CDR3 is TGTGCCAGCAGTCCCCGACCCGACCTTAATCAGCCCCAGCATTTT. It is translated as CASSPRPDLNQPQHF.

This chain uses TRBV4-2 with TRBJ1-5, with 11 positions matching TRBD1. The V gene end was trimmed by 8 bases and the J gene end by 0 bases; junction bases not matched to a gene: 3. The CDR3 length is 15 residues. CDR1 and CDR2 from the germline V gene are LGHNA and YNFKEQ. In DNA, the CDR3 is TGTGCCAGCCAGGGACAGGGGGATAGCAATCAGCCCCAGCATTTT. As protein: CASQGQGDSNQPQHF.

This sequence joins TRBV7-3 and TRBJ2-5, with D uncertain. The CDR3 has 12 amino acids. Germline CDR1 reads SGHTA; CDR2 reads FQGTGA. V was shortened by 1 base and J by 0 bases, with 0 bases between the two germline ends. The CDR3 loop is CASSLNQETQYF. CDR3 bases: TGTGCCAGCAGCTTAAACCAAGAGACCCAGTACTTC.

The chain carries TRBV7-2 and TRBJ2-6; D uncertain. The CDR3 loop spans 15 amino acids. Germline-derived CDR1 and CDR2 are SGHTA and FQGNSA. The V and J ends lost 2 bases and 0 bases respectively, with 5 bases between them. As DNA, the CDR3 is TGTGCCAGCAGCTTATCAGGCTCTGGGGCCAACGTCCTGACTTTC. This sequence encodes CASSLSGSGANVLTF.

The chain couples TRBV28 to TRBJ2-7, with TRBD1 matching 7 bases. Germline CDR1 and CDR2: MDHEN and SYDVKM. J lost 5 bases, V lost 5 bases, and 6 bases had no gene match. This CDR3 comprises 13 residues. The CDR3 DNA is TGTGCCAGCAGTCCCCTAGACAGGGACGAGCAGTACTTC. Translation: CASSPLDRDEQYF.

This clone was counted between two and nine times. The chain joins TRBV4-2 to TRBJ2-7; 7 bases agree with TRBD1. CDR1 LGHNA and CDR2 YNFKEQ come from the germline V gene. Trimming took 3 bases from V and 2 from J; bases not matched to a gene: 10. This CDR3 is 16 amino acids long. The CDR3 DNA follows: TGTGCCAGCAGCCAGGGCCAGGGGGTGGTCCCCTACGAGCAGTACTTC. Translated: CASSQGQGVVPYEQYF.

The chain joins TRBV7-7 to TRBJ2-5, with a tentative D call TRBD2 (5 bases). With 5 bases removed from V and 4 bases from J, the gap between germline ends came to 14 bases. The CDR3 extends over 14 amino acids. Looked up from germline, CDR1 is SSHAT and CDR2 is FNYEAQ (reference sequence). This CDR3 is CASSGSRAGETQYF. The CDR3 DNA reads TGTGCCAGCAGCGGATCGAGGGCGGGAGAGACCCAGTACTTC. The variable domain in full, completed from reference TRBV7-7 and TRBJ2-5, reads GAGVSQSPRYKVTKRGQDVTLRCDPISSHATLYWYQQALGQGPEFLTYFNYEAQPDKSGLPSDRFSAERPEGSISTLTIQRTEQRDSAMYRCASSGSRAGETQYFGPGTRLLVL.

This clone has more than one count but fewer than ten. The rearrangement uses TRBV6-1 and TRBJ2-1; the match to TRBD2 covers 7 bases. With 1 base clipped from V and 9 bases from J, the junction kept 9 bases outside the gene matches. This CDR3 has 15 residues. CDR1 MNHNS and CDR2 SASEGT come from the germline V gene. The CDR3 DNA follows: TGTGCCAGCAGTGAAGGTAGCGGGCCCCCCGGTGAGCAGTTCTTC. Residues: CASSEGSGPPGEQFF.

The chain recombines TRBV9 with TRBJ1-3; 7 nucleotides agree with TRBD1. V dropped 0 bases and J dropped 2; count of bases not matched to a gene: 2. The CDR3 sequence is 15 residues long. The germline V gene encodes CDR1 SGDLS and CDR2 YYNGEE. The CDR3 nucleotides are TGTGCCAGCAGCGTAGACGGACAGGCTGGAAACACCATATATTTT. This codes for CASSVDGQAGNTIYF.

This clone showed up just a few times. Different DNA sequences within this sample yield the same CDR3. CDR3 sequence (DNA): TGTGCCAGCTCGCCAATACAGGGAATGAACACTGAAGCTTTCTTT. Translated: CASSPIQGMNTEAFF. The V and J genes are TRBV18 and TRBJ1-1, with D perhaps TRBD1 (6 bases). Germline CDR1 is KGHSH and CDR2 is LQKENI. This CDR3 has 15 amino acids. V was clipped by 6 bases and J by 0 bases, with 14 bases between them.

This chain uses TRBV27 with TRBJ1-4, with 11 bases identical to TRBD1. V dropped 4 bases and J dropped 7; count of bases not matched to a gene: 8. CDR3 length: 16 amino acids. CDR1 and CDR2 from the germline V gene are MNHEY and SMNVEV (reference sequence). CDR3 bases: TGTGCCAGCAGTTCCCCTGGGGGGACAGGGGGTGAAAAACTGTTTTTT. Protein sequence: CASSSPGGTGGEKLFF.

In the case of this clone: The sample carries other DNA sequences with the same CDR3. The V and J genes are TRBV27 and TRBJ1-5; the D gene is possibly TRBD1 (5 bases). Trimming took off 3 bases at V and 3 bases at J, with 9 bases between the two ends. The CDR3 has 14 amino acids. CDR1 MNHEY and CDR2 SMNVEV come from the germline V gene (reference sequence). The CDR3 protein is CASSLRGVNQPQHF. The CDR3, as DNA: TGTGCCAGCAGTTTGAGGGGAGTCAATCAGCCCCAGCATTTT.